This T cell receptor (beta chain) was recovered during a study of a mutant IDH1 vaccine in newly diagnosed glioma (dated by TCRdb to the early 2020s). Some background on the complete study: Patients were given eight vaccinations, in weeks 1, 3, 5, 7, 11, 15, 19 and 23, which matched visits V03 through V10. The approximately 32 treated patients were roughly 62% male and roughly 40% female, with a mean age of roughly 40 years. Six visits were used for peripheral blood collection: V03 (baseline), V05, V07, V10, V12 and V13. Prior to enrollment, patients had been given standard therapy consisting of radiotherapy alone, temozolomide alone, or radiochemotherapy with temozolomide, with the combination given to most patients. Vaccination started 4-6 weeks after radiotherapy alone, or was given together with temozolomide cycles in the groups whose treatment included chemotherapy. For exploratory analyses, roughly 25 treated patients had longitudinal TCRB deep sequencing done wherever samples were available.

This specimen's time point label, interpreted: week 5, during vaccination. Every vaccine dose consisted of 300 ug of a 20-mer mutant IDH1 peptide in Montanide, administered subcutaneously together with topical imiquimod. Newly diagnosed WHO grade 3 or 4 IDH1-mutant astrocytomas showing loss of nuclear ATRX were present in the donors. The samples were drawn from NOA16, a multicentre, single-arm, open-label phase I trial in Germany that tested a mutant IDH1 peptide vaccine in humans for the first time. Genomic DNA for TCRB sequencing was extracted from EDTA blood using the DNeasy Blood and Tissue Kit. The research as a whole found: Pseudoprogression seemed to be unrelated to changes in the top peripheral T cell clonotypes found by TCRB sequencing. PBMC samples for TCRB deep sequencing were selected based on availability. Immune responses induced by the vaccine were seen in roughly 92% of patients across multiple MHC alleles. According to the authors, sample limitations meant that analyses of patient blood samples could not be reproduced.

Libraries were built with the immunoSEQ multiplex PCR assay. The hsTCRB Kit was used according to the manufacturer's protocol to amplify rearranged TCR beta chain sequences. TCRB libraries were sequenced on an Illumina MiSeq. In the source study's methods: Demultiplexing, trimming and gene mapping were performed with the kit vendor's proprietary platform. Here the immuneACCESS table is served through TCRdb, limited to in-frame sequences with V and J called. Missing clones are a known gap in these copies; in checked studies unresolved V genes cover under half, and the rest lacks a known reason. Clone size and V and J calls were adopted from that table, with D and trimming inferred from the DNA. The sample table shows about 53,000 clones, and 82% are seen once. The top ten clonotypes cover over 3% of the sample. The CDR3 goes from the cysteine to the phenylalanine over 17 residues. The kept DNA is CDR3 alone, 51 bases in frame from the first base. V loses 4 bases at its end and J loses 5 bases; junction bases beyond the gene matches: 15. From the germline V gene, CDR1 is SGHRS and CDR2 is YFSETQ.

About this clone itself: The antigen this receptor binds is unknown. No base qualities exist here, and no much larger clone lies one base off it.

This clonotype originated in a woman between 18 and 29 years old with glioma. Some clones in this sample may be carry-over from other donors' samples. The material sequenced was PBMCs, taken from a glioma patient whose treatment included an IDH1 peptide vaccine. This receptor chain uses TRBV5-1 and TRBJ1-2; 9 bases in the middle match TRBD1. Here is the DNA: TGCGCCAGCAGCCTTGTTGGGACAGGGAATTTTGGGTATGGCTACACCTTC. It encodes CASSLVGTGNFGYGYTF.